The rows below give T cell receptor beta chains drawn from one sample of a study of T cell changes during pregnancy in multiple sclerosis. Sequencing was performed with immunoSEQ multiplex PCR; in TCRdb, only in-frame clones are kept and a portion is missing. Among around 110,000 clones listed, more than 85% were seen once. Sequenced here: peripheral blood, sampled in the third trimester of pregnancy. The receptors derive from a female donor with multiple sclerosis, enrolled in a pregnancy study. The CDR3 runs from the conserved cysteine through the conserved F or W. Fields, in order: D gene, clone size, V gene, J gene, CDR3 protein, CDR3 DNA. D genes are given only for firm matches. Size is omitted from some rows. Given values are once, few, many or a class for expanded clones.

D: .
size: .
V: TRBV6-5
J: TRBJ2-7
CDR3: CASSYSRGSSYEQYF
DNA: TGTGCCAGCAGTTACTCAAGGGGGAGCTCCTACGAGCAGTACTTC

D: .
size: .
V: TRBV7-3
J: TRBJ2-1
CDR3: CASSFRGGPNNEQFF
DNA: TGTGCCAGCAGCTTTAGGGGGGGACCGAACAATGAGCAGTTCTTC

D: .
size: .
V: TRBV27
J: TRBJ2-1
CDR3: CASRNGPERYNEQFF
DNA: TGTGCCAGCAGAAATGGCCCCGAGAGGTACAATGAGCAGTTCTTC

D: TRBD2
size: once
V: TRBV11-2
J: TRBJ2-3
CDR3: CASSLVGTSGATTDTQYF
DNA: TGTGCCAGCAGCTTAGTGGGGACTAGCGGGGCCACCACAGATACGCAGTATTTT

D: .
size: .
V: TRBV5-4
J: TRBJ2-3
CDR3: CASSLSRTQTTDTQYF
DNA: TGTGCCAGCAGCTTGTCAAGGACACAAACCACAGATACGCAGTATTTT

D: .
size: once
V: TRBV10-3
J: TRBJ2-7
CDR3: CAIRVSPGSYEQYF
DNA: TGTGCCATCAGAGTCTCCCCGGGAAGCTACGAGCAGTACTTC

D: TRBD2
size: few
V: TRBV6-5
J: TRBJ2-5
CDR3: CASSSGTSGGRETQYF
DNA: TGTGCCAGCAGTTCTGGGACTAGCGGGGGGCGAGAGACCCAGTACTTC

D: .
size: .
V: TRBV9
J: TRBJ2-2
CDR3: CASSRLAARRTGELFF
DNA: TGTGCCAGCAGCAGGTTAGCGGCCCGAAGGACCGGGGAGCTGTTTTTT

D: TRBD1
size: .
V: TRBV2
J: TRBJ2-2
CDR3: CASSENSRGRNGELFF
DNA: TGTGCCAGCAGTGAAAATAGTAGGGGGCGAAACGGGGAGCTGTTTTTT

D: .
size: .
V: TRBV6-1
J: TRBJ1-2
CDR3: CASSEAGQGRGYTF
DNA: TGTGCCAGCAGTGAAGCTGGGCAGGGTAGGGGCTACACCTTC

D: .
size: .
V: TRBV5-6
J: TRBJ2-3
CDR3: CASSYMVRQGTDTQYF
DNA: TGTGCCAGCAGCTATATGGTAAGACAGGGCACAGATACGCAGTATTTT

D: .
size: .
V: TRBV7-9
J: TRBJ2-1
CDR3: CASSSPFGSYNEQFF
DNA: TGTGCCAGCAGTTCCCCCTTCGGCTCCTACAATGAGCAGTTCTTC

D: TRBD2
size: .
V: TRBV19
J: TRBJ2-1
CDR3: CASSIVGTSSYNEQFF
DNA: TGTGCCAGTAGTATAGTGGGGACTAGCAGTTACAATGAGCAGTTCTTC

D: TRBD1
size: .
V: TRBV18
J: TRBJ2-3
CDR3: CASSPTGPTTDTQYF
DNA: TGTGCCAGCTCACCGACAGGGCCGACCACAGATACGCAGTATTTT

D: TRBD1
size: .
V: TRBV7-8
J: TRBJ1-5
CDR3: CASSWTGSNQPQHF
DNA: TGTGCCAGCAGCTGGACAGGAAGCAATCAGCCCCAGCATTTT

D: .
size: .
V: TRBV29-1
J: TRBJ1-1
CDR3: CSVVKLGGGGTEAFF
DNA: TGCAGCGTCGTTAAACTCGGGGGAGGGGGCACTGAAGCTTTCTTT

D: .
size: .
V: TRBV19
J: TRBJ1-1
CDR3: CASSTPTGWTEAFF
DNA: TGTGCCAGTAGTACCCCCACGGGGTGGACTGAAGCTTTCTTT

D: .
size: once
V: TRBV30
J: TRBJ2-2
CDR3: CAWSVRPANTGELFF
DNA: TGTGCCTGGAGTGTGCGGCCCGCGAACACCGGGGAGCTGTTTTTT

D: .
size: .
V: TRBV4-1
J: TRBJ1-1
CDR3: CASSQDKSGLGEAFF
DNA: TGCGCCAGCAGCCAAGATAAGTCAGGGCTGGGAGAAGCTTTCTTT

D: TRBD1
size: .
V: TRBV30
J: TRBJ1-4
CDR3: CAWGDSWTGGNEKLFF
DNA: TGTGCCTGGGGTGACAGTTGGACAGGGGGTAATGAAAAACTGTTTTTT

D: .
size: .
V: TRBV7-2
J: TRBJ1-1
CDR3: CASSLERRRYTEAFF
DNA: TGTGCCAGCAGCTTAGAGAGGAGAAGGTACACTGAAGCTTTCTTT

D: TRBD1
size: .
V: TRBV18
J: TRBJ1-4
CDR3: CASSPQATGAGEKLFF
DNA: TGTGCCAGCTCACCACAAGCGACAGGGGCTGGTGAAAAACTGTTTTTT

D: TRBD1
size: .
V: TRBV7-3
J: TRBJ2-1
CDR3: CASSPIGTGYYNEQFF
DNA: TGTGCCAGCAGCCCGATAGGGACAGGGTACTACAATGAGCAGTTCTTC